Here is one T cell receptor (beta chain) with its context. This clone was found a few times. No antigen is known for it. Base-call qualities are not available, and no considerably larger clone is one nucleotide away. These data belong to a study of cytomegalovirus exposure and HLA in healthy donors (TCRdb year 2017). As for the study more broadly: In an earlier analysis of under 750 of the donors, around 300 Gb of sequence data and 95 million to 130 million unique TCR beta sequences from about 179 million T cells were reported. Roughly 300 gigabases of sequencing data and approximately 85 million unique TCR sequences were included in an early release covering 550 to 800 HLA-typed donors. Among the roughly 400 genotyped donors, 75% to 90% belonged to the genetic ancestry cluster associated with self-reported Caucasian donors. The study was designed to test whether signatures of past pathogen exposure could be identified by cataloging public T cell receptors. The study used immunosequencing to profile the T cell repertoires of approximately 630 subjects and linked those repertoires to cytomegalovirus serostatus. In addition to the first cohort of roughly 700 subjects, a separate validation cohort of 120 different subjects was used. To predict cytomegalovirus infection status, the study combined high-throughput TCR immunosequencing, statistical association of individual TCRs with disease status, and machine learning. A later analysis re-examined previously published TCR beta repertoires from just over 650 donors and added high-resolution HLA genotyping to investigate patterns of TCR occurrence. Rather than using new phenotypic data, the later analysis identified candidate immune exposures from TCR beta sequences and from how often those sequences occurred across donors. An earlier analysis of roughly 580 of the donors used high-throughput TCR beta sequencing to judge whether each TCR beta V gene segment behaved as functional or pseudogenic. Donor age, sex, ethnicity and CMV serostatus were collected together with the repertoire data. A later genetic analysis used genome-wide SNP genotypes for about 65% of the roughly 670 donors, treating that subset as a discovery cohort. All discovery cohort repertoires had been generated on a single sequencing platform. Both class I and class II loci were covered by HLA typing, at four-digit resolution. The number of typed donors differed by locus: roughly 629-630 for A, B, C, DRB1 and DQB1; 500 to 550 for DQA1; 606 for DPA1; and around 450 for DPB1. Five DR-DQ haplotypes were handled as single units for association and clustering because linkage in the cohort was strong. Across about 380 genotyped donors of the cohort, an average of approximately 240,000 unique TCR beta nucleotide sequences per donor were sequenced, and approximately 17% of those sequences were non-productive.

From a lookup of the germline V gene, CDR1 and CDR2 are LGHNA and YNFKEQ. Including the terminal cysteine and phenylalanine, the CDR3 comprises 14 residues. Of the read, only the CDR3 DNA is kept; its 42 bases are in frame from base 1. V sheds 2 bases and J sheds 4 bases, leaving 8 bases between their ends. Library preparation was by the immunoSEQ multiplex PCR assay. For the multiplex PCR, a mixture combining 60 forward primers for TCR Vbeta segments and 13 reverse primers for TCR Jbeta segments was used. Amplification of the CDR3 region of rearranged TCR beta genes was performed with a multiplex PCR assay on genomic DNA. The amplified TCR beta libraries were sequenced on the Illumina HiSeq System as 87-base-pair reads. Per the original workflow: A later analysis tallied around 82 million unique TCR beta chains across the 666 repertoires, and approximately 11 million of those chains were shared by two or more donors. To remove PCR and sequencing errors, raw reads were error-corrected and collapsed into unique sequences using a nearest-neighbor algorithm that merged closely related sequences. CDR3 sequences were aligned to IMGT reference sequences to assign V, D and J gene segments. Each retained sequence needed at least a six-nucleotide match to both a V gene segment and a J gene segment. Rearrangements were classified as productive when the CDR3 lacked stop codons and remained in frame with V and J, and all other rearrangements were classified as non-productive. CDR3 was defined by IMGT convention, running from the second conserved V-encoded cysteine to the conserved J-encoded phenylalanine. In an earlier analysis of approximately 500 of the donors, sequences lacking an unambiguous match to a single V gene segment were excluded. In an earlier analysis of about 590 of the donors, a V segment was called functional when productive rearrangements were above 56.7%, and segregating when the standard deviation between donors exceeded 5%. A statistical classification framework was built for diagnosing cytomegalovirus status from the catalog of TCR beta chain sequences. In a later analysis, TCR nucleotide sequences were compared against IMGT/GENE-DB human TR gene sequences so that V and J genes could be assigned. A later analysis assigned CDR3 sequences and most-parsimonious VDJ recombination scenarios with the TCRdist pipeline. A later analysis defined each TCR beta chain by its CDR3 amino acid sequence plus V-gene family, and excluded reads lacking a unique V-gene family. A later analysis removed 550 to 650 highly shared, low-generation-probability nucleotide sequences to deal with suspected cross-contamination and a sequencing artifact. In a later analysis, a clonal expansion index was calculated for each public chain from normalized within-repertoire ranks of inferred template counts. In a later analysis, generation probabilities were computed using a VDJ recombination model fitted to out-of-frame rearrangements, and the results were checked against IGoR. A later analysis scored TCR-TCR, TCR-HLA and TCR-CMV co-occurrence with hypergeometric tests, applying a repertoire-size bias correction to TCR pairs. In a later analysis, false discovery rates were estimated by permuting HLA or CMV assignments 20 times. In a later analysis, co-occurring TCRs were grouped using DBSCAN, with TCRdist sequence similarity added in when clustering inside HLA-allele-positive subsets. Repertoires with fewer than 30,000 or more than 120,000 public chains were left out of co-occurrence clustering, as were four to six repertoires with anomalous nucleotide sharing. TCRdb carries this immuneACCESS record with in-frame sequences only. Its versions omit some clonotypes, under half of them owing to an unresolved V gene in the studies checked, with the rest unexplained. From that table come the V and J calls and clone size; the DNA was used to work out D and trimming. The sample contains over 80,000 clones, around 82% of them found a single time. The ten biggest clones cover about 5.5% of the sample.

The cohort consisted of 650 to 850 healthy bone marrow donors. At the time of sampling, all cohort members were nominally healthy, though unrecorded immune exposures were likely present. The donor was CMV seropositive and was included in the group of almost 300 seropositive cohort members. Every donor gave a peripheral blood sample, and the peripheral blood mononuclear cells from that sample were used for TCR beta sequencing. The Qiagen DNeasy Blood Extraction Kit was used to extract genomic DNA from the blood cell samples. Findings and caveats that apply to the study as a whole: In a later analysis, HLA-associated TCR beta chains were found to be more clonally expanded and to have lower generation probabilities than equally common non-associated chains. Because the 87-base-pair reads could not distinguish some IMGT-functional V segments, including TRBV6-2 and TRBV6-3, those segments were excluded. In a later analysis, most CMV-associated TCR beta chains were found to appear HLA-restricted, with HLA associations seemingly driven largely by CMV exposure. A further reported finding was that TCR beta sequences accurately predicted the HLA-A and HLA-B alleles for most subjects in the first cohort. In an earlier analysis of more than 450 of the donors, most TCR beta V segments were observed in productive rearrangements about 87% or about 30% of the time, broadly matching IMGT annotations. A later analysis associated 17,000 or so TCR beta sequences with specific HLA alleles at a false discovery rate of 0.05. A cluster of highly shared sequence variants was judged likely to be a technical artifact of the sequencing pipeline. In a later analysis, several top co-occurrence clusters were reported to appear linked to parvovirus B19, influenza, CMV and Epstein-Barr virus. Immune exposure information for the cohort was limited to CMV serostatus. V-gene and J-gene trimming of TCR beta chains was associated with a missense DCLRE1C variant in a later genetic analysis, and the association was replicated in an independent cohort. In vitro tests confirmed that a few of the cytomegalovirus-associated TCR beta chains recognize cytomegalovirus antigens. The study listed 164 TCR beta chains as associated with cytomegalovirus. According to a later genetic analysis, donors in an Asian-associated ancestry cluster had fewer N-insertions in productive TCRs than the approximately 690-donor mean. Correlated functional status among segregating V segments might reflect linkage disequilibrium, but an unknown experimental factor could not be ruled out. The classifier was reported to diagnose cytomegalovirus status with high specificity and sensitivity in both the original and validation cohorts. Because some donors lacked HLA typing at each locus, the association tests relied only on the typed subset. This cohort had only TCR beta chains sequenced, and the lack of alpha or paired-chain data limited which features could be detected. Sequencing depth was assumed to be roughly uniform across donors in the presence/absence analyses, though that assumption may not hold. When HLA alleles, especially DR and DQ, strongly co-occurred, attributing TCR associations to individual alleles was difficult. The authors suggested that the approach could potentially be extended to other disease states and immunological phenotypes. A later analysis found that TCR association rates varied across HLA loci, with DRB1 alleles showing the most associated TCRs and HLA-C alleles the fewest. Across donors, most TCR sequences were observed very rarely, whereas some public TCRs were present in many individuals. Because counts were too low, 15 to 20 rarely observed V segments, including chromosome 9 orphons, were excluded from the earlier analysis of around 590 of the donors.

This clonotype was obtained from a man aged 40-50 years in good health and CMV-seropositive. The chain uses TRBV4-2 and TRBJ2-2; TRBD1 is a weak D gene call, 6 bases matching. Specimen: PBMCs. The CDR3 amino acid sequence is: CASSQPRGTGELFF. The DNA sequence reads TGTGCCAGCAGCCAACCCAGGGGCACCGGGGAGCTGTTTTTT.